This T cell receptor beta chain was sequenced in a study of blood T cell repertoires in COVID-19. The overall study: COVID-19 samples collected from the United States, Italy and Spain covered acute and convalescent phases.

Recovered status applied to Cohort 3 donors who had two consecutive negative PCRs. It also applied to those with clearance or with symptom resolution. This table comes from immunoSEQ multiplex PCR, and its TCRdb copy is limited to in-frame clones, with some not included. Seen here are over 300,000 clones, around 84% observed once, and the top ten hold 8% to 13%. The junction had 5 bases not matched to a gene; V was cut back by 3 bases and J by 3 bases. Germline CDR1 is MGHRA and CDR2 is YSYEKL. The CDR3 consists of 14 residues. This TCR came from a woman younger than 30 who had recovered from COVID-19. The chain combines TRBV4-1 with TRBJ2-7; TRBD1 matches at 7 bases. The specimen was PBMCs or T cells enriched from blood (not recorded which). CDR3 nucleotide sequence: TGCGCCAGCAGCCAGTCTAGGGACAGCTACGAGCAGTACTTC. Translation gives CASSQSRDSYEQYF.